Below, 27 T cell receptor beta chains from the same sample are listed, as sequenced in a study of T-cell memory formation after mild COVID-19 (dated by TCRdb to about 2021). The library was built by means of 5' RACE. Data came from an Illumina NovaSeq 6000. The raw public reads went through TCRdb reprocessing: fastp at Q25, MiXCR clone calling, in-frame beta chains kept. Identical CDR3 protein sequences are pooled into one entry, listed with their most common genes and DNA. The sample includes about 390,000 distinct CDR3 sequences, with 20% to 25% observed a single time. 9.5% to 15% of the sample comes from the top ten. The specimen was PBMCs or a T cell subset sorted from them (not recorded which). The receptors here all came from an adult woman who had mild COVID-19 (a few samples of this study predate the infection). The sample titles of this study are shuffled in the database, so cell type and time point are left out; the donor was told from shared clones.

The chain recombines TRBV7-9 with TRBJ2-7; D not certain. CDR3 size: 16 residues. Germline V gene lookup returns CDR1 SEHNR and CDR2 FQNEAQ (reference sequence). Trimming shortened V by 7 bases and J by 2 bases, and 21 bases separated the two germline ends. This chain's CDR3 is CASIPPVWGTTYEQYF. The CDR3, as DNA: TGTGCCAGCATCCCGCCTGTGTGGGGAACGACCTACGAGCAGTACTTC.

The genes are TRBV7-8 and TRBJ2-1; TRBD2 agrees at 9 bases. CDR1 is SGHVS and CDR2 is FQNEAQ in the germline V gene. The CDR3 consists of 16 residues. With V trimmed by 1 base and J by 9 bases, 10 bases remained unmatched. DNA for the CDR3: TGTGCCAGCAGCTTAGTTTTGGCGGGAGGGCCGAGTGAGCAGTTCTTC. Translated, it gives CASSLVLAGGPSEQFF.

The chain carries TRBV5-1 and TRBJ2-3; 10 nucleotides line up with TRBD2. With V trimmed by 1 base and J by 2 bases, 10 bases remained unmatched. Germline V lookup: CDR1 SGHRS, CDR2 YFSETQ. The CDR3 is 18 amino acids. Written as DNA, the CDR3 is TGCGCCAGCAGCTTGTGGACTAGCGGAGCCCCTTCCACAGATACGCAGTATTTT. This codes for CASSLWTSGAPSTDTQYF.

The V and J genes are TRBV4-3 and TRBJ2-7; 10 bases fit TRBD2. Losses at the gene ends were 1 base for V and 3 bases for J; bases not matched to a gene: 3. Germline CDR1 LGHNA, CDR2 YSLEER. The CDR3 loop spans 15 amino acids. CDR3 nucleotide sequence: TGCGCCAGCAGCCAAGTAACTAGCGGGAACTACGAGCAGTACTTC. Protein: CASSQVTSGNYEQYF.

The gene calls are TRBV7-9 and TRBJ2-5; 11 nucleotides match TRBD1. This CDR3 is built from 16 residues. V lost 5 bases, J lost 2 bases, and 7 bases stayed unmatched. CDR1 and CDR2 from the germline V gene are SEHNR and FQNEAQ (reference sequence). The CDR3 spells CASSAPGQGAQETQYF. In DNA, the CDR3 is TGTGCCAGCAGCGCACCTGGACAGGGGGCTCAAGAGACCCAGTACTTC.

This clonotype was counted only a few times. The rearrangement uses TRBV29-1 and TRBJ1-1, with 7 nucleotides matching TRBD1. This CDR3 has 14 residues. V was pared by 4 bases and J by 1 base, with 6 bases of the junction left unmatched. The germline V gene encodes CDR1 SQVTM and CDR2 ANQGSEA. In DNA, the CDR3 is TGCAGCGTTGGAGAGGGGGCGGGGAACACTGAAGCTTTCTTT. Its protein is CSVGEGAGNTEAFF. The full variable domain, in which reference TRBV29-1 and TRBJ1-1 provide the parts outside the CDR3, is SAVISQKPSRDICQRGTSLTIQCQVDSQVTMMFWYRQQPGQSLTLIATANQGSEATYESGFVIDKFPISRPNLTFSTLTVSNMSPEDSSIYLCSVGEGAGNTEAFFGQGTRLTVV.

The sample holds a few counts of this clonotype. The CDR3 region has the DNA TGTGCCAGCAGCTTGCGATCGCGGGGGGTCCTCGTCCCGGACACTGAAGCTTTCTTT. This encodes CASSLRSRGVLVPDTEAFF. The chain links TRBV5-5 to TRBJ1-1, with D maybe TRBD1 (5 bases). Between the trimmed V and J ends, which lost 1 base and 3 bases, there was a span of 25 bases. The CDR3 covers 19 residues. Germline-derived CDR1 and CDR2 are SGHKS and YYEKEE (reference sequence).

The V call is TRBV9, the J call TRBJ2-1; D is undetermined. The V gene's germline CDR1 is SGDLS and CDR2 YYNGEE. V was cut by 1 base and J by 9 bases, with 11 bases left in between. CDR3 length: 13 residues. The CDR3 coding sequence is TGTGCCAGCAGCGTAAGCCTACTCAGTGAGCAGTTCTTC. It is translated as CASSVSLLSEQFF.

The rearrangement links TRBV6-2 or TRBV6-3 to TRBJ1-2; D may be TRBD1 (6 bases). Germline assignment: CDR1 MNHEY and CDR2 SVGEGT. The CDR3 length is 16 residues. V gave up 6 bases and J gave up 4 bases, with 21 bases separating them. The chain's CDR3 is CASRPDSARRTYGYTF. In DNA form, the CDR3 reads TGTGCCAGCAGACCGGACAGTGCCCGCCGGACCTATGGCTACACCTTC.

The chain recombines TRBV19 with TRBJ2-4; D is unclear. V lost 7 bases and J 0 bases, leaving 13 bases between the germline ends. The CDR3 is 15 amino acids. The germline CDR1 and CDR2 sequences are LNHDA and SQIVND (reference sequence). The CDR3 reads CASTETGLAKNIQYF. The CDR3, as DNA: TGTGCCAGTACCGAGACTGGCCTAGCCAAAAACATTCAGTACTTC.

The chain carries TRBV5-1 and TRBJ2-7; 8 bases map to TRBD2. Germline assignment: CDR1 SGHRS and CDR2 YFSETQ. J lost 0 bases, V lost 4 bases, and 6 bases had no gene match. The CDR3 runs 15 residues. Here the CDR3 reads CASSRGGIYSYEQYF. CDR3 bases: TGCGCCAGCAGCCGGGGGGGGATCTACTCCTACGAGCAGTACTTC.

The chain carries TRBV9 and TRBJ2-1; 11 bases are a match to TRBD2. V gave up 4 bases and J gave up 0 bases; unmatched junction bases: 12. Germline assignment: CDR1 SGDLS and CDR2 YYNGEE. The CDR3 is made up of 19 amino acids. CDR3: CASSPLGELAGVSYNEQFF. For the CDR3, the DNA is TGTGCCAGCAGCCCATTGGGGGAACTAGCGGGAGTCTCCTACAATGAGCAGTTCTTC. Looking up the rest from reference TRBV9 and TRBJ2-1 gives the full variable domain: DSGVTQTPKHLITATGQRVTLRCSPRSGDLSVYWYQQSLDQGLQFLIQYYNGEERAKGNILERFSAQQFPDLHSELNLSSLELGDSALYFCASSPLGELAGVSYNEQFFGPGTRLTVL.

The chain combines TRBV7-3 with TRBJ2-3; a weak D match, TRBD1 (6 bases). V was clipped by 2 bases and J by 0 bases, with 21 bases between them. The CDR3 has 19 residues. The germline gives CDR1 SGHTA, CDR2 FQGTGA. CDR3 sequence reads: CASSLHESDSFTSTDTQYF. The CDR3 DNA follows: TGTGCCAGCAGCTTACACGAATCGGACAGCTTTACTAGCACAGATACGCAGTATTTT.

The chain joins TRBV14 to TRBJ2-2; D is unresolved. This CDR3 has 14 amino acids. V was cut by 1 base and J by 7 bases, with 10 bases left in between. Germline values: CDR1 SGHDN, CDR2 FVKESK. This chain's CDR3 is CASSQAPRIGELFF. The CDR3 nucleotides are TGTGCCAGCAGCCAAGCTCCTCGGATCGGGGAGCTGTTTTTT.

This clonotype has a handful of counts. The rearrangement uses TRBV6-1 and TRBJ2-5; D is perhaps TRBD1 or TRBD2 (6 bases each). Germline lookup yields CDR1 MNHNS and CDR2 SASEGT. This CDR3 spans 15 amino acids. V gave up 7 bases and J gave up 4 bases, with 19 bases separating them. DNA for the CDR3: TGTGCCAGCACCCAGGCCGTGGGGGGCGGAGAGACCCAGTACTTC. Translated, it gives CASTQAVGGGETQYF.

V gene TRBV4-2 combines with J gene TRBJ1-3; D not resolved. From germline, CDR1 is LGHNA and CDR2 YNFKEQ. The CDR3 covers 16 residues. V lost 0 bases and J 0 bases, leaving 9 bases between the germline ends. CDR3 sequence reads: CASSQDGGYSGNTIYF. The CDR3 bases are TGTGCCAGCAGCCAAGATGGAGGCTACTCTGGAAACACCATATATTTT.

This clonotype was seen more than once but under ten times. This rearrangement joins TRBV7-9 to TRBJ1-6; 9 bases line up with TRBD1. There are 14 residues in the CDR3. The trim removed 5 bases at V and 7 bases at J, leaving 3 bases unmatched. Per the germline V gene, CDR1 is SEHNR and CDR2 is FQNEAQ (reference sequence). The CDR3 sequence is CASSDGQGNSPLHF. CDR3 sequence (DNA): TGTGCCAGCAGCGACGGACAGGGGAATTCACCCCTCCACTTT.

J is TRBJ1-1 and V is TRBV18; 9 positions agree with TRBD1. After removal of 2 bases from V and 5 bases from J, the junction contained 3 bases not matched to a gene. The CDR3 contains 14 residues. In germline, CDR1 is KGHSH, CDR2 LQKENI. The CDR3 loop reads CASSPRTGETEAFF. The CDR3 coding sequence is TGTGCCAGCTCACCAAGGACAGGGGAGACTGAAGCTTTCTTT.

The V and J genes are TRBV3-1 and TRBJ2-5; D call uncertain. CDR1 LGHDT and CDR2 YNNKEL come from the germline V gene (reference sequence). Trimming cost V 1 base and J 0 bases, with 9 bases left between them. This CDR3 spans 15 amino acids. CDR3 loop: CASSQGEMYQETQYF. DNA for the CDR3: TGTGCCAGCAGCCAAGGAGAGATGTACCAAGAGACCCAGTACTTC.

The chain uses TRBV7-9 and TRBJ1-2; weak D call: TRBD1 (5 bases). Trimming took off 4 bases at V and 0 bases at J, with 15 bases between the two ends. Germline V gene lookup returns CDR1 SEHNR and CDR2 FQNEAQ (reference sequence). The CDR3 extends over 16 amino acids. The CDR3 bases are TGTGCCAGCAGCTCTAATGGGGACCCAGCTAACTATGGCTACACCTTC. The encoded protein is CASSSNGDPANYGYTF. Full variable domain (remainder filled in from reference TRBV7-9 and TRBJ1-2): DTGVSQNPRHKITKRGQNVTFRCDPISEHNRLYWYRQTLGQGPEFLTYFQNEAQLEKSRLLSDRFSAERPKGSFSTLEIQRTEQGDSAMYLCASSSNGDPANYGYTFGSGTRLTVV.

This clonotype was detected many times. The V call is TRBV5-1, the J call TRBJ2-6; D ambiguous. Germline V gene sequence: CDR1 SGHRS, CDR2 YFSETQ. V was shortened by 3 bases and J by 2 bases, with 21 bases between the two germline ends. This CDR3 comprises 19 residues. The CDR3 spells CASSSRRVAPSPGANVLTF. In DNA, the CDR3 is TGCGCCAGCAGCTCAAGACGGGTCGCTCCTTCCCCTGGGGCCAACGTCCTGACTTTC.

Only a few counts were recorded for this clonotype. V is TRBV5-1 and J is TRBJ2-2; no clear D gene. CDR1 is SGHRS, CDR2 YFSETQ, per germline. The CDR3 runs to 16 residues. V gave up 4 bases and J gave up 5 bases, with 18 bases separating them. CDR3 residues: CASSEMDGLGTGELFF. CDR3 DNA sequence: TGCGCCAGCAGCGAAATGGACGGTCTGGGGACCGGGGAGCTGTTTTTT.

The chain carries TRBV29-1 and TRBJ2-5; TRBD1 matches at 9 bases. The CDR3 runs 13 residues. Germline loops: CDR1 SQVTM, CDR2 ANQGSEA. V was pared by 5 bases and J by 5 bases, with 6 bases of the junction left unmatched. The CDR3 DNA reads TGCAGCGTTCAACAGGGGGCGGGTGAGACCCAGTACTTC. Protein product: CSVQQGAGETQYF.

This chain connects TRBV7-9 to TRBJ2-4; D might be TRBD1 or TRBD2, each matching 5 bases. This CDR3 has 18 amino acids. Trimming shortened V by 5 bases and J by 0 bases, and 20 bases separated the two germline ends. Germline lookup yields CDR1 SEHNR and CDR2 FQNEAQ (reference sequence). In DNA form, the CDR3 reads TGTGCCAGCAGCCCCGGGACGGGTAGAAACCTAGCCAAAAACATTCAGTACTTC. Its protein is CASSPGTGRNLAKNIQYF.

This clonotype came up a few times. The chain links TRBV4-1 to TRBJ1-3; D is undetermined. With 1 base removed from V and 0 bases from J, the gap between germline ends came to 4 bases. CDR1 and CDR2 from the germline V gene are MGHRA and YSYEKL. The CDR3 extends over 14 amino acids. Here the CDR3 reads CASSQGPSGNTIYF. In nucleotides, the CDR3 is TGCGCCAGCAGCCAAGGGCCCTCTGGAAACACCATATATTTT.

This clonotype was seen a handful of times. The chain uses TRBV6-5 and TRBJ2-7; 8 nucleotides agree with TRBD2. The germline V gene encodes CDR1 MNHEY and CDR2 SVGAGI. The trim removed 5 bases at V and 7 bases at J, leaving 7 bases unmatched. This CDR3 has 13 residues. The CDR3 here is CASSLRGGLEQYF. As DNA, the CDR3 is TGTGCCAGCAGTCTCCGGGGGGGGCTAGAGCAGTACTTC.

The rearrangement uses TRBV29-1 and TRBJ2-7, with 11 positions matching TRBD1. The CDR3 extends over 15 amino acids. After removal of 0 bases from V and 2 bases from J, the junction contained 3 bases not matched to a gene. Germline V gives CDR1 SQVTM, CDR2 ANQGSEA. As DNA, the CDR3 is TGCAGCGTTGAAGAGCCGGGACAGGGGGCCTACGAGCAGTACTTC. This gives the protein CSVEEPGQGAYEQYF.